This T cell receptor (beta chain) was sequenced for a study of T-cell reconstitution after alpha-beta-depleted transplantation in children. Preparation of the TCRbeta library was carried out with unique molecular identifiers. MiXCR, applied by TCRdb to the PCR reads, yields one record per CDR3 protein. The sample lists around 670,000 distinct CDR3 sequences; around 14% were seen once. Study-wide results and limits: Reportedly, roughly two months post-transplant, alpha-beta T cells arose from several hundred expanded graft clones.

This clonotype was counted many times. As yet, its antigen is unknown. This TCR was recovered from a girl aged 2-10 years with congenital amegakaryocytic thrombocytopenia, due to receive a stem cell transplant. The specimen was PBMCs, collected before TCRalphabeta/CD19-depleted stem cell transplant.

CDR3 sequence reads: CAISDREETQYF. Here the CDR3 DNA reads TGTGCCATCAGTGACAGAGAAGAGACCCAGTACTTC. The J gene is TRBJ2-5, the V gene TRBV10-3; no firm D call. Germline CDR1 and CDR2: ENHRY and SYGVKD. The ends were cut back, 3 bases at V and 3 bases at J, with 5 bases in the middle. CDR3 length equals 12 residues.